This record concerns one T cell receptor beta chain sequence. The antigen is not known. This CDR3 is built from 15 residues. Germline V lookup: CDR1 SNHLY, CDR2 FYNNEI. V shed 1 base, J shed 2 bases, and the junction held 0 bases outside the gene matches. Researchers ran the PCR with 60 Vbeta and 13 Jbeta primers. Profiled with immunoSEQ multiplex PCR; TCRdb holds only in-frame clones, not every one. This sample has roughly 160,000 clones; 77% occur once, and the top ten carry 1.6%. This specimen belongs to a study of cytomegalovirus exposure and HLA in healthy donors. Study-level information: Around 76% of around 400 genotyped donors fell in the Caucasian-associated ancestry cluster.

Overall study findings and caveats: Listed as cytomegalovirus-associated were 150 or so TCR beta chains.

This receptor was identified in a woman in her 30s in good health and CMV-seronegative. The sample was PBMCs. The chain joins TRBV2 to TRBJ2-1, with 9 bases matching TRBD2. The DNA for the CDR3 is TGTGCCAGCAGTGAAGAGCGGGAGGCCTACAATGAGCAGTTCTTC. Translation gives CASSEEREAYNEQFF. The entire variable domain, with the rest obtained from reference TRBV2 and TRBJ2-1, is as follows: EPEVTQTPSHQVTQMGQEVILRCVPISNHLYFYWYRQILGQKVEFLVSFYNNEISEKSEIFDDQFSVERPDGSNFTLKIRSTKLEDSAMYFCASSEEREAYNEQFFGPGTRLTVL.